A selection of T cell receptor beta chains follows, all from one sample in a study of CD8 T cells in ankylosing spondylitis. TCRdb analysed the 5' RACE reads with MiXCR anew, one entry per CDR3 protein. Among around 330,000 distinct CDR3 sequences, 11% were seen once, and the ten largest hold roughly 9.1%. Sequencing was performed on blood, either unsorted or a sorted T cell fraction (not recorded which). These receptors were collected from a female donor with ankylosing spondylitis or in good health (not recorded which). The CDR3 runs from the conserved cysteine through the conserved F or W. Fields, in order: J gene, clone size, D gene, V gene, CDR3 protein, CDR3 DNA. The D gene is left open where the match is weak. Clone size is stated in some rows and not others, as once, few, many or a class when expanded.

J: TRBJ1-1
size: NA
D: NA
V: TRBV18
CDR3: CASSTNTEAFF
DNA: TGTGCCAGCTCAACCAACACTGAAGCTTTCTTT

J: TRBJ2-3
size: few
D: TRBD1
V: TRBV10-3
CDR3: CAISEGQGSTDTQYF
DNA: TGTGCCATCAGCGAAGGACAGGGGAGCACAGATACGCAGTATTTT

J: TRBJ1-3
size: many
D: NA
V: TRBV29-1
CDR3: CSVEASTGNTIYF
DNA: TGCAGCGTTGAAGCCAGTACTGGAAACACCATATATTTT

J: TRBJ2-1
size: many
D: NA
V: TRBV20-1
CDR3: CSAQGRNEQFF
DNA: TGCAGTGCGCAGGGTCGCAATGAGCAGTTCTTC

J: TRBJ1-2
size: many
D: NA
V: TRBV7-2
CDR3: CASSWGGVNYGYTF
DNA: TGTGCCAGCAGTTGGGGGGGGGTCAACTATGGCTACACCTTC

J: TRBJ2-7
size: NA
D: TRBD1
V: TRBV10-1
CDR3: CVSSVAGGDYEQYF
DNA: TGCGTCAGCAGTGTGGCAGGGGGTGACTACGAGCAGTACTTC

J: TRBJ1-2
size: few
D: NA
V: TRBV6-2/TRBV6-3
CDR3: CAAKNRLLGDYGYTF
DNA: TGTGCCGCAAAGAACAGGTTATTAGGTGACTATGGCTACACCTTC

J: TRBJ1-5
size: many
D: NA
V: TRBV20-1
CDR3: CSAIGTVPGRFFSQPQHF
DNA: TGCAGTGCTATCGGCACTGTGCCGGGGCGATTCTTCTCTCAGCCCCAGCATTTT

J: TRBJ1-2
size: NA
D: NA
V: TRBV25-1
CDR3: CASSANRDGNYGYTF
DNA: TGTGCCAGCAGTGCAAACCGGGACGGGAACTATGGCTACACCTTC

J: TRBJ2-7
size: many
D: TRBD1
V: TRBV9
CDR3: CASSVDLRGTHEQYF
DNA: TGTGCCAGCAGCGTAGATCTCAGGGGGACCCACGAGCAGTACTTC

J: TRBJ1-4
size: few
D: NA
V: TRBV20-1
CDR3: CSASSGSGNEKLFF
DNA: TGCAGTGCTAGTTCGGGCAGCGGGAATGAAAAACTGTTTTTT

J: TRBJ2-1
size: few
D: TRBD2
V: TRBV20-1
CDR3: CSAQRGGSYNEQFF
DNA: TGCAGTGCTCAGCGGGGAGGCTCCTACAATGAGCAGTTCTTC

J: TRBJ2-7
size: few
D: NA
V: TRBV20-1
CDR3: CSATLGTANYEQYF
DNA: TGCAGTGCAACCCTCGGGACGGCGAATTACGAGCAGTACTTC

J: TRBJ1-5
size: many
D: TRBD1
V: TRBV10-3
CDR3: CAISESRDSYQPQHF
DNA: TGTGCCATCAGTGAGTCCCGGGACAGCTATCAGCCCCAGCATTTT

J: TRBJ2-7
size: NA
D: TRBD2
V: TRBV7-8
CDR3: CASSQLAGGLWEQYF
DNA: TGTGCCAGCAGCCAGCTAGCGGGAGGTTTATGGGAGCAGTACTTC

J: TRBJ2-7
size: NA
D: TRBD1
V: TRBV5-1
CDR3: CASSLTGTGLPYEQYF
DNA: TGCGCCAGCAGCTTAACCGGGACAGGCCTCCCCTACGAGCAGTACTTC

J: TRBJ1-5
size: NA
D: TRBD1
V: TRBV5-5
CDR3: CASSILTGVGQPQHF
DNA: TGTGCCAGCAGCATCCTGACAGGGGTGGGGCAGCCCCAGCATTTT

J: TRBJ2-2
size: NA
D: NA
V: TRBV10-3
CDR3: CAISDGVTGELFF
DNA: TGTGCCATCAGTGACGGGGTCACCGGGGAGCTGTTTTTT

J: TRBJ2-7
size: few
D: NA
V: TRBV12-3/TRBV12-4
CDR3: CASRTTGRGDEQYF
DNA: TGTGCCAGCAGGACGACAGGGCGGGGAGACGAGCAGTACTTC

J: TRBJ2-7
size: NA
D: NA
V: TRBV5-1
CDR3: CASRNMGTVYEQYF
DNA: TGCGCCAGCAGAAACATGGGTACGGTCTACGAGCAGTACTTC

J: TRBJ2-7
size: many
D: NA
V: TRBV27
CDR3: CASSFQGRHEQYF
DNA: TGTGCCAGCAGTTTTCAGGGAAGGCACGAGCAGTACTTC

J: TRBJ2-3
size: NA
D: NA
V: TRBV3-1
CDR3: CASSPGEDTQYF
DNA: TGTGCCAGCAGCCCGGGGGAGGATACGCAGTATTTT

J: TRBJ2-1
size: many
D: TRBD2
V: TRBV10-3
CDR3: CAARAGESYNEQFF
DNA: TGTGCCGCCCGAGCGGGAGAGAGTTACAATGAGCAGTTCTTC

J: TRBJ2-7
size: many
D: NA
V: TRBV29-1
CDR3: CSARRAGDIGRMEQYF
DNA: TGCAGCGCCCGACGGGCAGGGGATATTGGGAGGATGGAGCAGTACTTC

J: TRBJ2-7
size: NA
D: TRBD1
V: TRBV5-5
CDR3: CASSLVGQGPPYEQYF
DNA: TGTGCCAGCAGCTTGGTCGGACAGGGGCCCCCCTACGAGCAGTACTTC

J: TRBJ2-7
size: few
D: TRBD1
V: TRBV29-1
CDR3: CTVQGANYEQYF
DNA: TGCACCGTCCAGGGGGCCAACTACGAGCAGTACTTC

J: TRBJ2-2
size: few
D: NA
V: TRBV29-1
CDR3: CSVERRGLWGTGELFF
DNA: TGCAGCGTTGAAAGGAGGGGGCTTTGGGGGACCGGGGAGCTGTTTTTT

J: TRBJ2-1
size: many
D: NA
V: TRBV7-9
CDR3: CASSLIHNEQFF
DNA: TGTGCCAGCAGCTTAATACACAATGAGCAGTTCTTC

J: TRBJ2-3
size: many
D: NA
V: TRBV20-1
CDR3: CSAFKAVVGDTQYF
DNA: TGCAGTGCTTTCAAAGCGGTTGTTGGGGATACGCAGTATTTT

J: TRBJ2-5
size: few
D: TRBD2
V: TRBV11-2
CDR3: CASSLDGTSVETQYF
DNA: TGTGCCAGCAGCTTAGACGGGACTAGCGTAGAGACCCAGTACTTC

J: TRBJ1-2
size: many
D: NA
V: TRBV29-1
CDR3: CSVGGVNDGYTF
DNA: TGCAGCGTTGGAGGCGTTAACGATGGCTACACCTTC

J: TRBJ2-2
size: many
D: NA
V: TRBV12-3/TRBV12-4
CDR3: CASTQGIPELFF
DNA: TGTGCCAGCACCCAGGGAATTCCGGAGCTGTTTTTT

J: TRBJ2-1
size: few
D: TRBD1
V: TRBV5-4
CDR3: CASSLSGGGEQFF
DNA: TGTGCCAGCAGCTTGTCAGGGGGCGGTGAGCAGTTCTTC

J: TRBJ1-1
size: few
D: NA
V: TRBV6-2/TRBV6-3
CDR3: CASSLPGAAFF
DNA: TGTGCCAGCAGTTTACCGGGGGCGGCTTTCTTT

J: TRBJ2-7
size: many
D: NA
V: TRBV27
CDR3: CASSLWTISYEQYF
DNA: TGTGCCAGCAGTTTGTGGACAATCTCCTACGAGCAGTACTTC

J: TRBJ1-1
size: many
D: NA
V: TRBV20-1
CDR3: CSVVDISMNTEAFF
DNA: TGCAGTGTGGTGGACATCAGCATGAACACTGAAGCTTTCTTT

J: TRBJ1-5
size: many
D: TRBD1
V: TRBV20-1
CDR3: CLNTLGGWGVFNQPQHF
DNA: TGCTTGAACACCTTAGGGGGCTGGGGGGTTTTCAATCAGCCCCAGCATTTT

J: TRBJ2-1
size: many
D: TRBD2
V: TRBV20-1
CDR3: CSASTERGGYNEQFF
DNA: TGCAGTGCTAGCACGGAGCGGGGGGGGTACAATGAGCAGTTCTTC

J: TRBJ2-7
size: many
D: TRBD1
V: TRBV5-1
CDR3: CASSRGTGGYEQYF
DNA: TGCGCCAGCAGCCGTGGGACAGGGGGCTACGAGCAGTACTTC

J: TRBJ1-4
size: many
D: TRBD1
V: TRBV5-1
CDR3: CASSLQGAQDEKLFF
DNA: TGCGCCAGCAGCTTACAGGGGGCGCAGGATGAAAAACTGTTTTTT

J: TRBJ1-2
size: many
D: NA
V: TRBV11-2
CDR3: CASSHRTNYGYTF
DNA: TGTGCCAGCAGCCACAGAACCAACTATGGCTACACCTTC

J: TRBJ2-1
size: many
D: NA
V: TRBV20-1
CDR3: CSAPQSRGSGREQFF
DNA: TGCAGTGCGCCACAAAGTCGAGGGTCGGGACGGGAGCAGTTCTTC

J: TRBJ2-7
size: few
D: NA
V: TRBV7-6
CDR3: CASSLGEAEQYF
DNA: TGTGCCAGCAGCTTAGGTGAGGCCGAGCAGTACTTC

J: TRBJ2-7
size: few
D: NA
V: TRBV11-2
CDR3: CASSGNRELGEQYF
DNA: TGTGCCAGCAGCGGGAACAGGGAATTAGGCGAGCAGTACTTC

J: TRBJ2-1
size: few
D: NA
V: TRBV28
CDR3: CASSLPPAHERGPGYNEQFF
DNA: TGTGCCAGCAGTCTCCCCCCTGCGCACGAAAGGGGCCCGGGCTACAATGAGCAGTTCTTC

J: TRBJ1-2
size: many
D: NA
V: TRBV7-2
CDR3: CASSPRLNGYTF
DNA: TGTGCCAGCAGCCCTCGATTGAATGGCTACACCTTC

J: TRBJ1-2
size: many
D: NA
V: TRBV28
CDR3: CASSPDYGYTF
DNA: TGTGCCAGCAGTCCGGACTATGGCTACACCTTC

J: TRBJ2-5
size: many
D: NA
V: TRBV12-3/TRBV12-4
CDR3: CASSLDEETQYF
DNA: TGTGCCAGCAGTTTAGACGAAGAGACCCAGTACTTC

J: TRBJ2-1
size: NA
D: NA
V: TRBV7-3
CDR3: CASSWYSENEQFF
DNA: TGTGCCAGCAGCTGGTACTCGGAAAATGAGCAGTTCTTC

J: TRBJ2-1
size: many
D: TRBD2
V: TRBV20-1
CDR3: CSARDGGRVYNEQFF
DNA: TGCAGTGCTAGAGACGGCGGGAGGGTGTACAATGAGCAGTTCTTC

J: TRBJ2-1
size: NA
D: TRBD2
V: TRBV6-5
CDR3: CASSYFGGTSGYNEQFF
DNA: TGTGCCAGCAGTTACTTCGGCGGGACTAGCGGCTACAATGAGCAGTTCTTC

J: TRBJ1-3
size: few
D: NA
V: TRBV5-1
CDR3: CASSLAGGGYGNTIYF
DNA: TGCGCCAGCAGCTTGGCCGGTGGAGGGTACGGAAACACCATATATTTT

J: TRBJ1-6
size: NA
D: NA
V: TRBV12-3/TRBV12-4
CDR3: CASSLVDGYNSPLHF
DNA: TGTGCCAGCAGTTTAGTGGATGGCTATAATTCACCCCTCCACTTC

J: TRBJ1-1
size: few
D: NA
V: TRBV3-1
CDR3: CASSPSGGEFTEAFF
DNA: TGTGCCAGCAGCCCCTCCGGGGGCGAGTTCACTGAAGCTTTCTTT

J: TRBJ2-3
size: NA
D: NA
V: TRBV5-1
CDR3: CASSLGSPTDTQYF
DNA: TGCGCCAGCAGCTTGGGCTCCCCCACAGATACGCAGTATTTT

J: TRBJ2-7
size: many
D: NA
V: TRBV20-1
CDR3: CSAPRFSYEQYF
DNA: TGCAGTGCTCCCCGGTTCTCCTACGAGCAGTACTTC

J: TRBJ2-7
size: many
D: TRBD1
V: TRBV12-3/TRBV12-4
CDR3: CASSRGQPSYEQYF
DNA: TGTGCCAGCAGCCGGGGACAGCCGTCCTACGAGCAGTACTTC

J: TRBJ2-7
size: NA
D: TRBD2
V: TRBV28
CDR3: CASSVPGLAGEITYEQYF
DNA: TGTGCCAGCAGTGTTCCGGGACTAGCGGGAGAAATCACCTACGAGCAGTACTTC

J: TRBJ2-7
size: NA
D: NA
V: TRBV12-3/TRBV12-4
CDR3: CASSLSRSSYEQYF
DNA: TGTGCCAGCAGTTTATCACGGAGCTCCTACGAGCAGTACTTC

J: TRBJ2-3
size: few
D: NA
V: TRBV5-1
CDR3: CASSSEPPDTQYF
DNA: TGCGCCAGCAGCTCCGAGCCCCCAGATACGCAGTATTTT